These 19 T cell receptor beta chains were sequenced from one sample in a study of OX40 agonist ivuxolimab in advanced cancers. Here immunoSEQ multiplex PCR was the method, and the copy in TCRdb shows in-frame clones only, minus some. The table has about 46,000 clones, around 86% seen once. The source material was CD4+ or CD8+ T cells sorted from blood, sampled in a trial of the OX40 agonist ivuxolimab. The receptors originated from an adult with an advanced solid tumor such as melanoma, head and neck, liver or kidney cancer.

This clone is a singleton in its sample. The chain links TRBV5-1 to TRBJ2-5, with TRBD1 identical over 10 bases. Matching the DNA end better, TRBJ2-7 makes the J call doubtful. Germline CDR1 and CDR2: SGHRS and YFSETQ. The CDR3 sequence is 14 residues long. The CDR3 loop reads CASSMGQGNYEQYF. The CDR3, as DNA: TGCGCCAGCAGCATGGGACAGGGGAACTACGAGCAGTACTTC.

V is TRBV5-1 and J is TRBJ2-7, with D possibly TRBD2 on 5 matching bases. V was pared by 4 bases and J by 4 bases, with 6 bases between. Looked up from germline, CDR1 is SGHRS and CDR2 is YFSETQ. The CDR3 consists of 11 residues. CDR3 in amino acids: CASSPGYEQYF. CDR3 nucleotides: TGCGCCAGCAGCCCGGGGTACGAGCAGTACTTC.

This chain uses TRBV6-1 with TRBJ1-1; no reliable D call. V lost 0 bases, J lost 3 bases, and 11 bases lay in between. Germline values: CDR1 MNHNS, CDR2 SASEGT. This CDR3 contains 15 residues. The CDR3 loop reads CASSEARIGDTEAFF. DNA of the CDR3: TGTGCCAGCAGTGAAGCTCGTATTGGGGACACTGAAGCTTTCTTT.

The chain employs TRBV9 and TRBJ2-3, with TRBD1 matching over 7 bases. From germline, CDR1 is SGDLS and CDR2 YYNGEE. V lost 3 bases and J lost 0; bases outside the gene matches: 16. CDR3 length equals 19 residues. The CDR3 DNA follows: TGTGCCAGCAGCGAGAGCCTTGGCGGACAGGAAACTAGCACAGATACGCAGTATTTT. It translates to CASSESLGGQETSTDTQYF.

The chain carries TRBV9 and TRBJ1-2; 8 bases are shared with TRBD1. This CDR3 has 15 residues. The V gene's germline CDR1 is SGDLS and CDR2 YYNGEE. V trimming: 4 bases; J trimming: 0 bases; junction bases outside the gene matches: 5. CDR3 sequence: CASSPRTGTNYGYTF. The CDR3 region has the DNA TGTGCCAGCAGCCCTCGGACAGGGACTAACTATGGCTACACCTTC.

The chain is built from TRBV13 and TRBJ1-1; tentative D call: TRBD1 (6 bases). The CDR3 extends over 14 amino acids. Germline V gene data show CDR1 as PRHDT and CDR2 as FYEKMQ (reference sequence). V shed 3 bases and J shed 11 bases, with 19 bases lying between them. The DNA of the CDR3 is TGTGCCAGCAGCTTCATCCGGGACACTCCCCACGCTTTCTTT. It specifies CASSFIRDTPHAFF.

The table lists this clone with a count of one. V gene TRBV27 combines with J gene TRBJ2-7; D tentatively fits TRBD1 or TRBD2 (5 bases each). Germline V gene data show CDR1 as MNHEY and CDR2 as SMNVEV (reference sequence). The CDR3 covers 15 residues. The V and J ends lost 6 bases and 4 bases respectively, with 19 bases between them. CDR3 coding DNA: TGTGCCAGCAGCCTGGGGACCTTGGGGCGGTACGAGCAGTACTTC. This sequence encodes CASSLGTLGRYEQYF.

V gene TRBV5-4 combines with J gene TRBJ2-3; tentatively, D is TRBD2 (5 bases). Germline V gives CDR1 SGHNT, CDR2 YYREEE (reference sequence). V lost 0 bases to trimming and J lost 3 bases, with 5 bases between them. The CDR3 consists of 13 residues. The CDR3: CASSLGLTDTQYF. As DNA, the CDR3 is TGTGCCAGCAGCTTGGGACTAACAGATACGCAGTATTTT. Drawing the rest from reference TRBV5-4 and TRBJ2-3, the complete variable domain is ETGVTQSPTHLIKTRGQQVTLRCSSQSGHNTVSWYQQALGQGPQFIFQYYREEENGRGNFPPRFSGLQFPNYSSELNVNALELDDSALYLCASSLGLTDTQYFGPGTRLTVL.

The chain recombines TRBV4-1 with TRBJ1-2, with D tentatively TRBD1 (5 bases). The ends were cut back, 1 base at V and 4 bases at J, with 10 bases in the middle. CDR3 length: 14 amino acids. Germline lookup yields CDR1 MGHRA and CDR2 YSYEKL. CDR3 protein: CASSQVSGGYGYTF. The CDR3 coding sequence is TGCGCCAGCAGCCAAGTCTCGGGGGGCTATGGCTACACCTTC.

The V gene is TRBV14, the J gene TRBJ2-7; a weak D match, TRBD1 (5 bases). Per the germline V gene, CDR1 is SGHDN and CDR2 is FVKESK. Between the trimmed V and J ends, which lost 3 bases and 3 bases, there was a span of 12 bases. This CDR3 spans 14 amino acids. The CDR3 protein is CASSHGAYGYEQYF. The CDR3 region has the DNA TGTGCCAGCAGCCATGGGGCTTATGGCTACGAGCAGTACTTC.

The chain links TRBV12-5 to TRBJ2-4; D tentatively reads TRBD1 or TRBD2 (5 bases each). Germline V CDR1 and CDR2: LGHNT, FRNRAP. The CDR3 runs to 16 residues. The V end was cut by 3 bases, the J end by 0 bases, with 12 bases between. CDR3: CASGFGSGGAKNIQYF. As DNA, the CDR3 is TGTGCTAGTGGTTTTGGTAGTGGGGGAGCCAAAAACATTCAGTACTTC.

This chain uses TRBV7-3 with TRBJ2-1; D call uncertain. The CDR3 contains 14 residues. CDR1 is SGHTA, CDR2 FQGTGA, per germline. V was shortened by 3 bases and J by 9 bases, with 15 bases between the two germline ends. The CDR3 spells CASSFAALGSEQFF. DNA for the CDR3: TGTGCCAGCAGCTTCGCCGCCCTAGGTAGTGAGCAGTTCTTC.

The rearrangement uses TRBV2 and TRBJ1-2; a weak D match, TRBD1 (5 bases). The CDR3 has 13 amino acids. Germline loops: CDR1 SNHLY, CDR2 FYNNEI. With 8 bases removed from V and 2 bases from J, the gap between germline ends came to 12 bases. CDR3 amino acids: CASGGRRNYGYTF. CDR3 sequence (DNA): TGTGCCAGCGGGGGACGGAGGAACTATGGCTACACCTTC.

The chain combines TRBV14 with TRBJ2-7; D remains unclear. This CDR3 is 15 amino acids long. Trimming removed 3 bases from V and 2 bases from J, with 14 bases in between. CDR1 is SGHDN, CDR2 FVKESK, per germline. CDR3 bases: TGTGCCAGCAGCCATCCAACAGAGCCACCCTACGAGCAGTACTTC. It yields the protein CASSHPTEPPYEQYF.

V usage is TRBV9 and J usage is TRBJ2-7; D perhaps matches TRBD1 (6 bases). The CDR3 sequence is 16 residues long. Germline assignment: CDR1 SGDLS and CDR2 YYNGEE. V was shortened by 4 bases and J by 2 bases, with 19 bases between the two germline ends. The CDR3 nucleotides are TGTGCCAGCAGCATTACCGGGACACCCAACCCCTACGAGCAGTACTTC. It encodes CASSITGTPNPYEQYF.

This clone was detected only a few times. V and J are TRBV7-6 and TRBJ2-6; D remains unclear. Germline V gene lookup returns CDR1 SGHVS and CDR2 FNYEAQ. The length of the CDR3 is 15 residues. Trimming pared 5 bases from V and 0 bases from J, leaving 8 bases between. The CDR3 loop reads CASSLIYSGANVLTF. The CDR3 region has the DNA TGTGCCAGCAGCCTAATTTACTCTGGGGCCAACGTCCTGACTTTC.

This rearrangement joins TRBV11-2 to TRBJ2-1; the D gene is possibly TRBD2 (6 bases). The ends were cut back, 5 bases at V and 7 bases at J, with 18 bases in the middle. The CDR3 has 15 residues. Germline V lookup: CDR1 SGHAT, CDR2 FQNNGV. The CDR3 here is CASSRWGVKWNEQFF. The DNA of the CDR3 is TGTGCCAGCAGCCGCTGGGGGGTGAAATGGAATGAGCAGTTCTTC.

V usage is TRBV28 and J usage is TRBJ2-7, with D perhaps matching TRBD1 or TRBD2 (5 bases each). Germline-derived CDR1 and CDR2 are MDHEN and SYDVKM. CDR3 size: 14 residues. V was clipped by 3 bases and J by 1 base, with 10 bases between them. The CDR3 region is CASSLRGRSYEQYF. In DNA, the CDR3 is TGTGCCAGCAGTTTGAGGGGACGATCCTACGAGCAGTACTTC.

V gene TRBV7-9 combines with J gene TRBJ2-6; no clear D. This CDR3 contains 19 residues. The V gene's germline CDR1 is SEHNR and CDR2 FQNEAQ (reference sequence). V was shortened by 4 bases and J by 0 bases, with 19 bases between the two germline ends. CDR3 amino acids: CASSSPASYPFSGANVLTF. The CDR3 DNA is TGTGCCAGCAGCTCCCCGGCGAGTTACCCATTCTCTGGGGCCAACGTCCTGACTTTC.